These 31 T cell receptor beta chains originate from one sample sequenced in a study of shared clonotypes between healthy human individuals. Repertoires were generated with immunoSEQ multiplex PCR, while TCRdb's copy carries only in-frame clones and drops some. This table has about 1.5 million clones, approximately 98% appearing once. Sequencing was done on a sample of naive CD4+ T cells sorted from blood. As for subset: CD45RA+ positively selected. The receptors stem from a man in his thirties or forties in good health.

This rearrangement joins TRBV30 to TRBJ1-1; D is uncertain. The CDR3 runs 13 residues. Germline loops: CDR1 GTSNPN, CDR2 SVGIG (reference sequence). Trimming took off 0 bases at V and 4 bases at J, with 9 bases between the two ends. The CDR3 DNA sequence: TGTGCCTGGAGTGTATCCGGGCCCACTGAAGCTTTCTTT. Encoded protein: CAWSVSGPTEAFF.

J is TRBJ2-7 and V is TRBV28; TRBD1 aligns across 7 bases. The CDR3 loop spans 13 amino acids. V trimming: 10 bases; J trimming: 1 base; junction bases outside the gene matches: 7. In germline, CDR1 is MDHEN, CDR2 SYDVKM. The CDR3 spells CATRSTGSYEQYF. CDR3 DNA: TGTGCCACCAGGTCGACAGGGTCCTACGAGCAGTACTTC.

The V and J genes are TRBV28 and TRBJ2-2, with D possibly TRBD2 on 5 matching bases. Germline V gene data show CDR1 as MDHEN and CDR2 as SYDVKM. The CDR3 consists of 17 residues. V was clipped by 3 bases and J by 2 bases, with 16 bases between them. The CDR3 spells CASSFYGGPPNTGELFF. CDR3 nucleotide sequence: TGTGCCAGCAGTTTTTATGGAGGACCTCCCAACACCGGGGAGCTGTTTTTT.

V is TRBV6-5 and J is TRBJ1-2; D is undetermined. The V end was cut by 2 bases, the J end by 4 bases, with 11 bases between. Per the germline V gene, CDR1 is MNHEY and CDR2 is SVGAGI. The CDR3 spans 14 residues. DNA of the CDR3: TGTGCCAGCAGTTACGAGTCGGGGAGCTATGGCTACACCTTC. Residues: CASSYESGSYGYTF.

This clone appeared a single time. This chain links TRBV2 with TRBJ2-4; D is possibly TRBD2 (5 bases). The CDR3 runs to 14 residues. Per germline, CDR1 SNHLY and CDR2 FYNNEI. Trimming removed 8 bases from V and 0 bases from J, with 11 bases in between. The DNA of the CDR3 is TGTGCCAGCTTCGGGGATATAGCCAAAAACATTCAGTACTTC. Its protein product is CASFGDIAKNIQYF.

In regard to this clone: Other DNA sequences of this sample code for an identical CDR3. V is TRBV5-1 and J is TRBJ2-5; D not certain. Trimming left V 0 bases short and J 1 base short, with 4 bases between. The CDR3 has 13 amino acids. From germline, CDR1 is SGHRS and CDR2 YFSETQ. The chain's CDR3 is CASSLGSQETQYF. The CDR3 bases are TGCGCCAGCAGCTTGGGAAGCCAAGAGACCCAGTACTTC.

The rearrangement links TRBV6-1 to TRBJ2-1; TRBD2 agrees at 11 bases. CDR1 is MNHNS and CDR2 is SASEGT in the germline V gene. This CDR3 is built from 16 residues. The J segment lost 8 bases and the V segment lost 4 bases, leaving 10 bases of the junction unmatched. For the CDR3, the DNA is TGTGCCAGCAGTGCTCTTAGCGGGAGGGCCTCCGATGAGCAGTTCTTC. Protein: CASSALSGRASDEQFF.

The chain has TRBV27 and TRBJ1-5; the match to TRBD1 covers 9 bases. Germline V gives CDR1 MNHEY, CDR2 SMNVEV (reference sequence). After removal of 0 bases from V and 0 bases from J, the junction contained 0 bases not matched to a gene. The CDR3 loop spans 16 amino acids. The CDR3: CASSLSTGGSNQPQHF. CDR3 sequence (DNA): TGTGCCAGCAGTTTATCGACAGGGGGTAGCAATCAGCCCCAGCATTTT.

This sequence joins TRBV5-1 and TRBJ2-7, with 8 nucleotides matching TRBD1. J gave up 3 bases and V 4 bases, and 6 bases lay outside the gene matches. The CDR3 has 14 residues. CDR1 and CDR2 (germline): SGHRS, YFSETQ. CDR3 coding DNA: TGCGCCAGCAGCGACCGACAGGGGCGCTACGAGCAGTACTTC. Encoded protein: CASSDRQGRYEQYF.

This clone was detected only once. The V call is TRBV10-1, the J call TRBJ2-7; TRBD1 agrees at 11 bases. The trim removed 8 bases at V and 7 bases at J, leaving 10 bases unmatched. Per the germline V gene, CDR1 is WNHNN and CDR2 is SYGVQD (reference sequence). The length of the CDR3 is 14 residues. Here the CDR3 reads CASRPGQGAGEQYF. In DNA form, the CDR3 reads TGCGCCAGCCGGCCCGGACAGGGGGCCGGGGAGCAGTACTTC.

The V call is TRBV14, the J call TRBJ2-7; D gene uncertain. Trimming removed 4 bases from V and 2 bases from J, with 6 bases in between. This CDR3 contains 12 residues. From germline, CDR1 is SGHDN and CDR2 FVKESK. CDR3 in DNA: TGTGCCAGCAGCCGACAACCCTACGAGCAGTACTTC. Residues: CASSRQPYEQYF.

This chain uses TRBV7-9 with TRBJ1-3; 10 nucleotides agree with TRBD1. CDR3 length equals 17 residues. CDR1 SEHNR and CDR2 FQNEAQ come from the germline V gene (reference sequence). The ends lost 2 bases at V and 4 bases at J; junction bases unmatched: 8. The CDR3 spells CASSLFAGQGSGNTIYF. DNA of the CDR3: TGTGCCAGCAGCTTATTCGCGGGACAGGGGTCCGGAAACACCATATATTTT. The variable domain in full, with the rest retrieved from reference TRBV7-9 and TRBJ1-3, is DTGVSQNPRHKITKRGQNVTFRCDPISEHNRLYWYRQTLGQGPEFLTYFQNEAQLEKSRLLSDRFSAERPKGSFSTLEIQRTEQGDSAMYLCASSLFAGQGSGNTIYFGEGSWLTVV.

This clone was seen only once. The V and J genes are TRBV27 and TRBJ1-1, with D possibly being TRBD1 (6 bases). Trimming shortened V by 5 bases and J by 1 base, and 14 bases separated the two germline ends. Germline V CDR1 and CDR2: MNHEY, SMNVEV (reference sequence). The CDR3 is 15 amino acids. In nucleotides, the CDR3 is TGTGCCAGCAGTCACCGGGGGGCAAGGAACACTGAAGCTTTCTTT. It specifies CASSHRGARNTEAFF.

This chain uses TRBV2 with TRBJ1-5, with D unresolved. The CDR3 has 12 amino acids. Per the germline V gene, CDR1 is SNHLY and CDR2 is FYNNEI. The V end was cut by 1 base, the J end by 9 bases, with 7 bases between. The CDR3 DNA sequence: TGTGCCAGCAGTGAAGGGGTGGGGCCCCAGCATTTT. It yields the protein CASSEGVGPQHF.

This clone was recorded a few times. J is TRBJ1-2 and V is TRBV2; no clear D. Germline-derived CDR1 and CDR2 are SNHLY and FYNNEI. Trimming took 7 bases from V and 6 from J, leaving 6 bases between them. The CDR3 contains 10 residues. CDR3 bases: TGTGCCAGCAAGTTCGATGGCTACACCTTC. Its translation: CASKFDGYTF.

The chain carries TRBV11-3 and TRBJ2-2; possible D gene TRBD2, 5 bases. Looked up from germline, CDR1 is SGHNT and CDR2 is YENEEA. Trimming shortened V by 5 bases and J by 6 bases, and 19 bases separated the two germline ends. CDR3 length: 16 residues. The CDR3 reads CASSLSLSSGAGELFF. The CDR3 bases are TGTGCCAGCAGCCTAAGTTTAAGCAGCGGCGCCGGGGAGCTGTTTTTT.

The chain is built from TRBV5-4 and TRBJ2-7; the match to TRBD1 covers 7 bases. Germline trimming cut 3 bases from V and 2 bases from J; bases unmatched to any gene: 5. The CDR3 totals 14 residues. Germline V gene lookup returns CDR1 SGHNT and CDR2 YYREEE (reference sequence). The CDR3 loop reads CASSSRQGTYEQYF. CDR3 nucleotides: TGTGCCAGCAGCTCCCGACAGGGAACCTACGAGCAGTACTTC.

The V call is TRBV6-4, the J call TRBJ2-5; D ambiguous. The length of the CDR3 is 13 residues. The V gene's germline CDR1 is MRHNA and CDR2 SNTAGT. Trimming removed 8 bases at V and 5 bases at J, with 15 bases between. This CDR3 reads CASSLTPEETQYF. CDR3 DNA sequence: TGTGCCAGCTCCCTCACACCCGAGGAGACCCAGTACTTC.

This clone was detected only once. V and J are TRBV11-2 and TRBJ2-6; D gene ambiguous. V was pared by 1 base and J by 4 bases, with 11 bases between. In germline, CDR1 is SGHAT, CDR2 FQNNGV. There are 16 residues in the CDR3. CDR3 residues: CASSLVRRPGANVLTF. The CDR3 DNA reads as TGTGCCAGCAGCTTAGTGCGGCGACCGGGGGCCAACGTCCTGACTTTC.

In this sample, this clone turned up once. This sequence joins TRBV6-1 and TRBJ1-3; no definite D call. The germline V gene has CDR1 MNHNS and CDR2 SASEGT. Trimming stripped 0 bases from V and 0 bases from J, with 9 bases between. The CDR3 covers 16 residues. CDR3 in amino acids: CASSEAGTSSGNTIYF. Written as DNA, the CDR3 is TGTGCCAGCAGTGAAGCGGGCACCTCCTCTGGAAACACCATATATTTT.

The V call is TRBV14, the J call TRBJ1-1, with TRBD1 identical over 9 bases. J gave up 4 bases and V 1 base, and 13 bases lay outside the gene matches. Germline CDR1 and CDR2: SGHDN and FVKESK. CDR3 length equals 18 residues. As DNA, the CDR3 is TGTGCCAGCAGCCAAGGGTATTTCCGGGACAGGGATTTCACTGAAGCTTTCTTT. Its protein is CASSQGYFRDRDFTEAFF.

The chain combines TRBV28 with TRBJ2-2, with unresolved D. This CDR3 is built from 12 residues. Per the germline V gene, CDR1 is MDHEN and CDR2 is SYDVKM. Trimming removed 4 bases from V and 8 bases from J, with 8 bases in between. CDR3 nucleotide sequence: TGTGCCAGCAGTTCCCTAGTGGGGGAGCTGTTTTTT. Protein product: CASSSLVGELFF.

This clone was observed a single time. J is TRBJ2-5 and V is TRBV5-8; 7 positions agree with TRBD1. The V gene's germline CDR1 is SGHTS and CDR2 YDEGEE. The CDR3 length is 16 residues. The trim removed 0 bases at V and 2 bases at J, leaving 7 bases unmatched. For the CDR3, the DNA is TGTGCCAGCAGCTTGGGACAGGGCCTAAGACAAGAGACCCAGTACTTC. Encoded protein: CASSLGQGLRQETQYF.

The rearrangement links TRBV5-1 to TRBJ2-2; D is unclear. The CDR3 sequence is 14 residues long. The germline V and J ends were trimmed by 10 bases and 0 bases, with 13 bases remaining between them. The V gene's germline CDR1 is SGHRS and CDR2 YFSETQ. The CDR3 is CASGLTSNTGELFF. DNA of the CDR3: TGCGCCTCGGGCCTAACGTCGAACACCGGGGAGCTGTTTTTT.

The chain joins TRBV7-9 to TRBJ1-5; D is unclear. With 2 bases removed from V and 7 bases from J, the gap between germline ends came to 15 bases. The CDR3 has 15 amino acids. Germline CDR1 reads SEHNR; CDR2 reads FQNEAQ (reference sequence). CDR3 sequence: CASSLSSGPGQPQHF. For the CDR3, the DNA is TGTGCCAGCAGCTTATCCTCGGGCCCGGGGCAGCCCCAGCATTTT.

The chain combines TRBV28 with TRBJ1-3, with D unclear. V was shortened by 2 bases and J by 4 bases, with 9 bases between the two germline ends. Germline assignment: CDR1 MDHEN and CDR2 SYDVKM. CDR3 length equals 14 residues. CDR3 protein: CASSLRRAGNTIYF. CDR3 coding DNA: TGTGCCAGCAGTTTACGAAGGGCGGGAAACACCATATATTTT.

The chain recombines TRBV13 with TRBJ2-1; 11 bases agree with TRBD2. Per germline, CDR1 PRHDT and CDR2 FYEKMQ (reference sequence). The CDR3 contains 17 residues. J lost 12 bases, V lost 4 bases, and 17 bases had no gene match. This CDR3 is CASSSGILAGGGGSQFF. The CDR3 DNA sequence: TGTGCCAGCAGCTCAGGGATTCTAGCGGGAGGAGGTGGTTCGCAGTTCTTC.

This rearrangement joins TRBV19 to TRBJ2-3, with 8 positions matching TRBD1. V gave up 4 bases and J gave up 5 bases; unmatched junction bases: 11. The CDR3 is made up of 16 amino acids. CDR1 and CDR2 (germline): LNHDA, SQIVND (reference sequence). The chain's CDR3 is CASSTPRDRRRDTQYF. The CDR3 DNA reads as TGTGCCAGTAGTACCCCCCGGGACAGGCGGCGAGATACGCAGTATTTT.

V and J are TRBV5-1 and TRBJ1-2; 7 bases map to TRBD1. The germline V gene has CDR1 SGHRS and CDR2 YFSETQ. The junction had 10 bases not matched to a gene; V was cut back by 5 bases and J by 3 bases. The CDR3 covers 15 residues. The chain's CDR3 is CASSGLQGSHYGYTF. CDR3 nucleotide sequence: TGCGCCAGCAGTGGGCTACAGGGGTCTCACTATGGCTACACCTTC.

The chain joins TRBV5-6 to TRBJ2-4, with D unresolved. Between the trimmed V and J ends, which lost 3 bases and 0 bases, there was a span of 10 bases. This CDR3 comprises 15 residues. Germline CDR1 and CDR2: SGHDT and YYEEEE. The CDR3 is CASSSVLLAKNIQYF. CDR3 coding DNA: TGTGCCAGCAGCTCAGTCCTCCTAGCCAAAAACATTCAGTACTTC.

The chain joins TRBV10-3 to TRBJ2-1; 12 nucleotides align to TRBD2. Looked up from germline, CDR1 is ENHRY and CDR2 is SYGVKD. This CDR3 is 18 amino acids long. J lost 1 base, V lost 5 bases, and 9 bases had no gene match. The CDR3 DNA reads as TGTGCCATCAGTTATGCCCTAGCGGGAGGGCTATCCTACAATGAGCAGTTCTTC. Residues: CAISYALAGGLSYNEQFF.